The 3 T cell receptor beta chains below come from one sample, sequenced in a study of T cells after yellow fever vaccination. MiXCR was run by TCRdb on the 5' RACE reads, yielding one entry per CDR3 protein. The table lists around 310,000 distinct CDR3 sequences, around 4% of them singletons. The specimen comprised PBMCs, sampled on the day of the yellow fever booster vaccination. These receptors originate from a man younger than 30 who received the YFV17D yellow fever vaccine.

This clonotype was observed at least ten times. This chain joins TRBV7-6 and TRBJ1-4; 7 bases are shared with TRBD1. With 5 bases clipped from V and 3 bases from J, the junction kept 9 bases outside the gene matches. This CDR3 comprises 16 residues. Per the germline V gene, CDR1 is SGHVS and CDR2 is FNYEAQ. CDR3 residues: CASSLGSGTANEKLFF. The CDR3 DNA is TGTGCCAGCAGCCTAGGATCCGGGACAGCTAATGAAAAACTGTTTTTT.

This clonotype turned up a few times. The gene calls are TRBV28 and TRBJ1-1; D gene uncertain. This CDR3 comprises 13 residues. V gave up 9 bases and J gave up 1 base, with 12 bases separating them. Per germline, CDR1 MDHEN and CDR2 SYDVKM. Here the CDR3 DNA reads TGTGCCAGTCCCCCCCCAGGGAACACTGAAGCTTTCTTT. Translated: CASPPPGNTEAFF.

The V gene is TRBV2, the J gene TRBJ2-1, with D perhaps given as TRBD1 or TRBD2 (5 bases each). Germline-derived CDR1 and CDR2 are SNHLY and FYNNEI. Between the trimmed V and J ends, which lost 4 bases and 0 bases, there was a span of 10 bases. This CDR3 contains 15 residues. This chain's CDR3 is CASSGGQGSYNEQFF. CDR3 nucleotide sequence: TGTGCCAGCAGTGGAGGGCAGGGCTCCTACAATGAGCAGTTCTTC.